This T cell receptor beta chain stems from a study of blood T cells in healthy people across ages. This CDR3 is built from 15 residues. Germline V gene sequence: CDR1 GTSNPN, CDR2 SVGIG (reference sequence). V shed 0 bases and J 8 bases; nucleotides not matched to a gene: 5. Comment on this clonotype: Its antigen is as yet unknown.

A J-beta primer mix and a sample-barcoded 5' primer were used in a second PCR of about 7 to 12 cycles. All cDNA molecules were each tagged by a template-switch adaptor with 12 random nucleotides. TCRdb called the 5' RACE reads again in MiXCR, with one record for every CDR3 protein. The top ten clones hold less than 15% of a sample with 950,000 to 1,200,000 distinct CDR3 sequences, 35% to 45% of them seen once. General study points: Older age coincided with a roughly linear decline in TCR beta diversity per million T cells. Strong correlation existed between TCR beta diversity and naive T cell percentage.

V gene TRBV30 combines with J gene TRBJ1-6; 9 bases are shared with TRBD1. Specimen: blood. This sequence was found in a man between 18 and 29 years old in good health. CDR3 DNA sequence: TGTGCCTGGAGTGTACGTCGGACAGGGGATTCACCCCTCCACTTT. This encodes CAWSVRRTGDSPLHF.